Each of the 28 T cell receptor beta chains below was sequenced from the same sample in a study of blood T cell repertoires in COVID-19. The table came from immunoSEQ multiplex PCR; TCRdb's copy has only in-frame clones and leaves some out. This table has 250,000 or so clones, nearly 90% appearing once. The specimen was peripheral blood. Receptor source: a woman aged 55 to 70 with COVID-19, enrolled during active disease.

The V gene is TRBV4-2, the J gene TRBJ1-5; D is perhaps TRBD1 (6 bases). The CDR3 length is 17 residues. The ends were cut back, 1 base at V and 0 bases at J, with 13 bases in the middle. In germline, CDR1 is LGHNA, CDR2 YNFKEQ. CDR3 sequence (DNA): TGTGCCAGCAGCCAAGCTCGGGACACCTATAGCAATCAGCCCCAGCATTTT. Protein: CASSQARDTYSNQPQHF.

The chain has TRBV5-1 and TRBJ1-2; 7 nucleotides match TRBD1. V shed 3 bases and J 4 bases; nucleotides not matched to a gene: 3. The CDR3 has 13 amino acids. Germline lookup yields CDR1 SGHRS and CDR2 YFSETQ. The CDR3 here is CASSSGQTYGYTF. CDR3 in DNA: TGCGCCAGCAGCTCGGGACAGACCTATGGCTACACCTTC. Based on the CDR3 plus reference TRBV5-1 and TRBJ1-2, the full variable domain is KAGVTQTPRYLIKTRGQQVTLSCSPISGHRSVSWYQQTPGQGLQFLFEYFSETQRNKGNFPGRFSGRQFSNSRSEMNVSTLELGDSALYLCASSSGQTYGYTFGSGTRLTVV.

The chain uses TRBV3-1 (or the pseudogene TRBV3-2) and TRBJ1-1, with 9 bases matching TRBD1. CDR1 LGHDT and CDR2 YNNKEL come from the germline V gene (reference sequence). The CDR3 length is 14 residues. V lost 10 bases to trimming and J lost 4 bases; unmatched junction nucleotides: 10. The CDR3 sequence: CATRPGQGGTEAFF. CDR3 DNA sequence: TGTGCCACCCGACCGGGACAGGGAGGCACTGAAGCTTTCTTT.

This clone turned up a few times. The rearrangement uses TRBV18 and TRBJ2-1; tentative D call: TRBD2 (6 bases). Trimming stripped 2 bases from V and 3 bases from J, with 8 bases between. Germline V lookup: CDR1 KGHSH, CDR2 LQKENI. The length of the CDR3 is 14 residues. The CDR3 nucleotides read TGTGCCAGCTCACCAGGGGGGATCTACAATGAGCAGTTCTTC. The encoded protein is CASSPGGIYNEQFF.

The CDR3: CASSLGGMSDGYTF. The DNA for the CDR3 is TGCGCCAGCAGCCTCGGGGGAATGTCTGATGGCTACACCTTC. V usage is TRBV5-1 and J usage is TRBJ1-2, with a possible D match to TRBD1 (5 bases). Germline V lookup: CDR1 SGHRS, CDR2 YFSETQ. The CDR3 length is 14 residues. The V end was cut by 4 bases, the J end by 6 bases, with 16 bases between.

The V gene is TRBV4-2, the J gene TRBJ2-3, with TRBD2 as a possible D gene (6 bases). The germline V gene encodes CDR1 LGHNA and CDR2 YNFKEQ. This CDR3 is 17 amino acids long. Trimming cost V 2 bases and J 0 bases, with 15 bases left between them. The CDR3 spells CASSQSRAGASTDTQYF. The DNA of the CDR3 is TGTGCCAGCAGCCAAAGCCGAGCGGGCGCTAGCACAGATACGCAGTATTTT.

The chain has TRBV14 and TRBJ2-1, with 12 bases lining up with TRBD2. CDR1 and CDR2 from the germline V gene are SGHDN and FVKESK. After removal of 2 bases from V and 4 bases from J, the junction contained 0 bases not matched to a gene. The CDR3 contains 15 residues. The CDR3 DNA follows: TGTGCCAGCAGCCAACTAGCGGGGGGGTACAATGAGCAGTTCTTC. Its protein is CASSQLAGGYNEQFF.

This sequence joins TRBV9 and TRBJ1-4, with D uncertain. V lost 4 bases to trimming and J lost 6 bases, with 13 bases between them. Germline assignment: CDR1 SGDLS and CDR2 YYNGEE. The CDR3 covers 14 residues. The CDR3 nucleotides read TGTGCCAGCAGCCCTAGTCCATCGGATGAAAAACTGTTTTTT. The encoded protein is CASSPSPSDEKLFF.

Of note for this clone: Other DNA sequences of this sample code for an identical CDR3. The gene calls are TRBV6-5 and TRBJ1-1; a weak D match, TRBD1 (5 bases). Germline-derived CDR1 and CDR2 are MNHEY and SVGAGI. The V end lost 6 bases, the J end lost 3 bases, and 11 bases lay between the germline ends. There are 13 residues in the CDR3. CDR3 sequence: CASRSGLHTEAFF. The CDR3, as DNA: TGTGCCAGCAGATCAGGGCTCCACACTGAAGCTTTCTTT.

The chain recombines TRBV13 with TRBJ2-5; 9 bases are a match to TRBD1. There are 16 residues in the CDR3. CDR1 and CDR2 from the germline V gene are PRHDT and FYEKMQ (reference sequence). Germline trimming cut 5 bases from V and 3 bases from J; bases unmatched to any gene: 10. The CDR3 spells CASSPNPRQGEETQYF. The CDR3 nucleotides are TGTGCCAGCAGCCCCAACCCCCGACAGGGGGAAGAGACCCAGTACTTC.

The rearrangement links TRBV12-3 or TRBV12-4 to TRBJ1-2; a weak D match, TRBD1 (6 bases). Trimming stripped 3 bases from V and 6 bases from J, with 8 bases between. There are 12 residues in the CDR3. CDR3 in amino acids: CASSFAGDGYTF. The DNA for the CDR3 is TGTGCCAGCAGTTTCGCAGGGGATGGCTACACCTTC.

This clone was detected only once. V gene TRBV10-3 combines with J gene TRBJ2-2; 10 bases line up with TRBD1. Germline lookup yields CDR1 ENHRY and CDR2 SYGVKD. The CDR3 is 12 amino acids. The CDR3 region has the DNA TGTGTGACAGGGGGCATCACCGGGGAGCTGTTTTTT. Translation gives CVTGGITGELFF.

The V call is TRBV4-1, the J call TRBJ1-3; TRBD1 aligns across 10 bases. CDR3 length: 16 residues. Per germline, CDR1 MGHRA and CDR2 YSYEKL. V lost 2 bases to trimming and J lost 3 bases; unmatched junction nucleotides: 4. The CDR3 nucleotides are TGCGCCAGCAGCCAACAGACAGGGGGCTTTGGAAACACCATATATTTT. Its translation: CASSQQTGGFGNTIYF.

The chain has TRBV25-1 and TRBJ2-7, with a possible D match to TRBD1 (6 bases). With 5 bases removed from V and 3 bases from J, the gap between germline ends came to 11 bases. CDR1 and CDR2 (germline): MGHDK, SYGVNS. The CDR3 has 13 amino acids. The CDR3 reads CASSRDTYYEQYF. DNA for the CDR3: TGTGCCAGCAGTCGGGACACTTACTACGAGCAGTACTTC.

The chain couples TRBV19 to TRBJ2-7; no reliable D call. Germline V gene sequence: CDR1 LNHDA, CDR2 SQIVND (reference sequence). The CDR3 runs to 13 residues. Deletions cut 5 bases from V and 1 base from J, with 9 bases between. This CDR3 is CASSVFGSYEQYF. The CDR3 DNA reads as TGTGCCAGTAGTGTTTTCGGTTCCTACGAGCAGTACTTC. The variable domain in full, with the rest retrieved from reference TRBV19 and TRBJ2-7, is DGGITQSPKYLFRKEGQNVTLSCEQNLNHDAMYWYRQDPGQGLRLIYYSQIVNDFQKGDIAEGYSVSREKKESFPLTVTSAQKNPTAFYLCASSVFGSYEQYFGPGTRLTVT.

This clone is a singleton in its sample. The chain couples TRBV6-2 or TRBV6-3 to TRBJ2-7, with D unresolved. V lost 4 bases and J lost 3, with 10 bases in between. Germline assignment: CDR1 MNHEY and CDR2 SVGEGT. The CDR3 runs 13 residues. The CDR3 spells CASSFGQNYEQYF. The CDR3 DNA follows: TGTGCCAGCAGTTTTGGGCAGAACTACGAGCAGTACTTC.

This clone was observed a handful of times. V and J are TRBV15 and TRBJ2-2, with 7 nucleotides matching TRBD1. CDR3 length: 16 residues. V shed 4 bases and J 5 bases; nucleotides not matched to a gene: 10. Germline V gene lookup returns CDR1 LNHNV and CDR2 YYDKDF (reference sequence). The CDR3 DNA reads as TGTGCCACCAGCACAATGACAGGGATTGGTACCGGGGAGCTGTTTTTT. Its protein product is CATSTMTGIGTGELFF.

J is TRBJ1-4 and V is TRBV19, with 8 positions matching TRBD1. In germline, CDR1 is LNHDA, CDR2 SQIVND (reference sequence). The V gene end was trimmed by 3 bases and the J gene end by 10 bases; junction bases not matched to a gene: 13. This CDR3 comprises 16 residues. The CDR3 sequence is CASSMSVGQGGGKLFF. In DNA, the CDR3 is TGTGCCAGTAGTATGAGTGTCGGACAGGGCGGAGGAAAACTGTTTTTT.

This chain uses TRBV6-5 with TRBJ2-1; 16 bases fit TRBD2. The CDR3 is 15 amino acids. V lost 5 bases, J lost 15 bases, and 10 bases stayed unmatched. Germline assignment: CDR1 MNHEY and CDR2 SVGAGI. The chain's CDR3 is CASSRPGLAGGLSFF. DNA for the CDR3: TGTGCCAGCAGTCGACCGGGACTAGCGGGGGGGCTTTCGTTCTTC.

V is TRBV4-2 and J is TRBJ1-1, with 7 bases fitting TRBD1. The ends lost 4 bases at V and 3 bases at J; junction bases unmatched: 8. CDR1 and CDR2 from the germline V gene are LGHNA and YNFKEQ. The CDR3 is 15 residues long. CDR3 nucleotide sequence: TGTGCCAGCAGCCTGGACAGGAAGAGGGACACTGAAGCTTTCTTT. This gives the protein CASSLDRKRDTEAFF.

This clone has more than one count but fewer than ten. The V call is TRBV7-9, the J call TRBJ1-2; 9 nucleotides line up with TRBD1. The V segment lost 5 bases and the J segment 4 bases; nucleotides outside the gene matches: 5. The CDR3 runs to 14 residues. Germline-derived CDR1 and CDR2 are SEHNR and FQNEAQ (reference sequence). The CDR3 reads CASSAGQGIYGYTF. The CDR3 coding sequence is TGTGCCAGCAGCGCCGGACAGGGGATCTATGGCTACACCTTC. The full variable domain, completed using reference TRBV7-9 and TRBJ1-2, is DTGVSQNPRHKITKRGQNVTFRCDPISEHNRLYWYRQTLGQGPEFLTYFQNEAQLEKSRLLSDRFSAERPKGSFSTLEIQRTEQGDSAMYLCASSAGQGIYGYTFGSGTRLTVV.

The chain is built from TRBV3-1 (or the pseudogene TRBV3-2) and TRBJ1-3; the D gene is possibly TRBD1 (5 bases). The germline V and J ends were trimmed by 4 bases and 0 bases, with 16 bases remaining between them. Per germline, CDR1 LGHDT and CDR2 YNNKEL (reference sequence). The CDR3 has 17 amino acids. The CDR3 is CASSLRQNHISGNTIYF. CDR3 DNA sequence: TGTGCCAGCAGCCTTCGACAGAACCATATCTCTGGAAACACCATATATTTT.

This chain connects TRBV27 to TRBJ1-5; D perhaps matches TRBD1 (5 bases). V gave up 5 bases and J gave up 6 bases, with 17 bases separating them. There are 15 residues in the CDR3. Per germline, CDR1 MNHEY and CDR2 SMNVEV (reference sequence). Written as DNA, the CDR3 is TGTGCCAGCAGTGTCAACGGGGGAGGGAGTCAGCCCCAGCATTTT. Its translation: CASSVNGGGSQPQHF.

This clone was seen just once. V is TRBV11-3 and J is TRBJ1-1, with D possibly being TRBD1 (6 bases). Germline CDR1 SGHNT, CDR2 YENEEA. V lost 3 bases and J 5 bases, leaving 10 bases between the germline ends. This CDR3 comprises 13 residues. CDR3 DNA: TGTGCCAGCAGCTTTGGGAGGGGGACTGAAGCTTTCTTT. Its translation is CASSFGRGTEAFF.

This chain uses TRBV2 with TRBJ2-3; D perhaps matches TRBD2 (5 bases). Germline CDR1 and CDR2: SNHLY and FYNNEI. V dropped 6 bases and J dropped 1 base, with 11 bases sitting between them. The CDR3 consists of 14 residues. The CDR3 DNA follows: TGTGCCAGCAGAGACGGGGTGCGCACAGATACGCAGTATTTT. This encodes CASRDGVRTDTQYF.

The chain has TRBV18 and TRBJ1-6; the D gene is possibly TRBD1 (6 bases). The CDR3 totals 14 residues. Per the germline V gene, CDR1 is KGHSH and CDR2 is LQKENI. Trimming took off 4 bases at V and 5 bases at J, with 9 bases between the two ends. Written as DNA, the CDR3 is TGTGCCAGCTCACGAGGGGGGGATAATTCACCCCTCCACTTT. As protein: CASSRGGDNSPLHF.

V is TRBV7-2 and J is TRBJ1-1; D is unclear. This CDR3 has 14 residues. V dropped 5 bases and J dropped 1 base, with 11 bases sitting between them. Germline V gene data show CDR1 as SGHTA and CDR2 as FQGNSA. The DNA for the CDR3 is TGTGCCAGCAGCCACCAGGTACGGAACACTGAAGCTTTCTTT. This sequence encodes CASSHQVRNTEAFF.

V is TRBV4-1 and J is TRBJ1-5; 9 bases match TRBD1. Germline lookup yields CDR1 MGHRA and CDR2 YSYEKL. The V segment lost 0 bases and the J segment 2 bases; nucleotides outside the gene matches: 5. CDR3 length: 17 amino acids. The CDR3 loop reads CASSQDGDRVGNQPQHF. Written as DNA, the CDR3 is TGCGCCAGCAGCCAAGATGGGGACAGGGTCGGCAATCAGCCCCAGCATTTT.